These T cell receptor beta chains were read from a single sample in a study of identical twins. TCRdb passed the 5' RACE reads through MiXCR, listing each CDR3 protein once. The sample has a few hundred thousand distinct CDR3 sequences, more than 6.5% seen once. A further study also used this sample, focusing on yellow fever vaccine responses in identical twins.

Sequenced sample: memory (CD45RO+) T cells sorted from blood. These receptor sequences come from a woman younger than 30 in good health. Each CDR3 is given with its conserved first and last residue. Each record gives: clone size, D gene, V gene, J gene, CDR3 protein, CDR3 DNA. A D gene is named only where the DNA matches it firmly. Expanded clones get a size class; other rows say once, few or many, or leave the size out.

many	TRBD2	TRBV11-2	TRBJ2-7	CASSPLQRGSIYEQYF	TGTGCCAGCAGCCCCCTCCAGCGCGGGAGTATCTACGAGCAGTACTTC
-	-	TRBV12-3/TRBV12-4	TRBJ1-4	CASSFGGGQKISNEKLFF	TGTGCCAGCAGTTTTGGAGGAGGGCAGAAAATTTCTAATGAAAAACTGTTTTTT
-	-	TRBV5-1	TRBJ1-4	CASSPLTGHNEKLFF	TGCGCCAGCAGCCCCCTGACAGGTCATAATGAAAAACTGTTTTTT
few	-	TRBV27	TRBJ1-5	CASSLRGGYANQPQHF	TGTGCCAGCAGTTTGAGAGGGGGTTACGCCAATCAGCCCCAGCATTTT
few	TRBD1	TRBV24-1	TRBJ1-1	CAIRETGGVANTEAFF	TGTGCCATCCGAGAAACAGGGGGGGTAGCGAACACTGAAGCTTTCTTT
few	-	TRBV15	TRBJ1-5	CATSTQGNQPQHF	TGTGCCACCAGCACACAGGGAAATCAGCCCCAGCATTTT
-	TRBD2	TRBV20-1	TRBJ2-1	CSASPSGGTTMRQFF	TGCAGTGCTAGTCCGAGCGGGGGGACTACAATGAGGCAGTTCTTC
many	TRBD2	TRBV24-1	TRBJ2-1	CATSGGTSEVNEQFF	TGTGCCACCAGTGGTGGGACTAGCGAAGTCAATGAGCAGTTCTTC
many	-	TRBV11-1	TRBJ1-5	CASSLQMNQPQHF	TGTGCCAGCAGCTTACAGATGAATCAGCCCCAGCATTTT
-	-	TRBV9	TRBJ2-5	CASSVEERPQETQYF	TGTGCCAGCAGCGTAGAGGAACGGCCCCAAGAGACCCAGTACTTC
-	-	TRBV12-3/TRBV12-4	TRBJ1-6	CASSFGALTGSSPLHF	TGTGCCAGCAGTTTCGGGGCTCTGACAGGATCTTCACCCCTCCACTTT
many	TRBD2	TRBV28	TRBJ2-6	CASSLLAGVIGANVLTF	TGTGCCAGCAGTTTACTAGCGGGAGTCATTGGGGCCAACGTCCTGACTTTC
many	-	TRBV15	TRBJ2-3	CATSIPTGPIGTDTQYF	TGTGCCACCAGCATACCGACAGGTCCAATCGGCACAGATACGCAGTATTTT
-	-	TRBV2	TRBJ2-2	CASRSTAMNTGELFF	TGTGCCAGCAGGTCGACAGCAATGAACACCGGGGAGCTGTTTTTT
many	-	TRBV3-1	TRBJ1-5	CASSQIPDGHSNQPQHF	TGTGCCAGCAGCCAGATACCGGACGGCCATAGCAATCAGCCCCAGCATTTT
many	TRBD2	TRBV2	TRBJ2-2	CASSEVAGVIGELFF	TGTGCCAGCAGTGAGGTAGCGGGAGTTATCGGGGAGCTGTTTTTT
-	TRBD1	TRBV18	TRBJ2-7	CASSPGTGMSEQYF	TGTGCCAGCTCACCCGGGACAGGGATGAGTGAGCAGTACTTC
-	-	TRBV11-2	TRBJ2-7	CASSLVGQGPTSYEQYF	TGTGCCAGCAGCTTAGTCGGTCAGGGGCCGACCTCCTACGAGCAGTACTTC
few	-	TRBV5-5	TRBJ1-4	CASSSVPDRPNEKLFF	TGTGCCAGCAGCAGTGTCCCCGACAGGCCCAATGAAAAACTGTTTTTT
many	-	TRBV28	TRBJ2-7	CASPPRTARPSAEGGLYEQYF	TGTGCCAGCCCTCCTCGGACAGCCCGCCCTTCAGCGGAGGGGGGTCTCTACGAGCAGTACTTC
few	-	TRBV7-9	TRBJ2-7	CASSSPLGEQYF	TGTGCCAGCAGCTCTCCCCTCGGGGAGCAGTACTTC
-	-	TRBV12-3/TRBV12-4	TRBJ1-6	CASSSRAAGGSPLHF	TGTGCCAGCAGTTCTAGGGCGGCCGGAGGATCACCCCTCCACTTT
-	-	TRBV12-5	TRBJ1-1	CASGLVTGSEAFF	TGTGCTAGTGGTTTGGTAACGGGGTCTGAAGCTTTCTTT
few	-	TRBV25-1	TRBJ1-4	CASSEFEGLQSTNEKLFF	TGTGCCAGCAGTGAATTCGAGGGATTACAATCAACTAATGAAAAACTGTTTTTT
few	TRBD2	TRBV9	TRBJ2-1	CASSRGKGAGLAGGNEQFF	TGTGCCAGCAGCCGGGGGAAGGGCGCGGGACTAGCGGGAGGCAATGAGCAGTTCTTC
many	-	TRBV5-1	TRBJ2-5	CASSSGPEETQYF	TGCGCCAGCAGCTCAGGACCTGAAGAGACCCAGTACTTC
few	-	TRBV7-9	TRBJ2-3	CASLATDTQYF	TGTGCCAGCCTTGCCACAGATACGCAGTATTTT
few	TRBD2	TRBV4-1	TRBJ2-7	CASSPREGLAYEQYF	TGCGCCAGCAGCCCCAGGGAGGGCCTTGCCTACGAGCAGTACTTC
few	TRBD1	TRBV20-1	TRBJ2-7	CSASPPGTGVNEQYF	TGCAGTGCTTCCCCTCCGGGGACAGGGGTAAACGAGCAGTACTTC
-	TRBD1	TRBV28	TRBJ1-1	CASSIIRGLNTEAFF	TGTGCCAGCAGTATTATCAGGGGGTTGAACACTGAAGCTTTCTTT
many	TRBD2	TRBV4-1	TRBJ2-2	CASSSPGGLAGVVTGELFF	TGCGCCAGCAGCTCCCCCGGGGGACTAGCGGGAGTGGTCACCGGGGAGCTGTTTTTT
many	TRBD2	TRBV3-1	TRBJ2-1	CASSPSGAAGDNEQFF	TGTGCCAGCAGCCCCTCGGGAGCAGCGGGAGACAATGAGCAGTTCTTC
many	-	TRBV24-1	TRBJ1-2	CATSDHGRNYGYTF	TGTGCCACCAGTGACCACGGCCGAAACTATGGCTACACCTTC
-	-	TRBV29-1	TRBJ2-2	CSVEDHYSGGTTGELFF	TGCAGCGTTGAAGATCATTATAGTGGGGGAACGACCGGGGAGCTGTTTTTT
-	TRBD2	TRBV4-2	TRBJ2-2	CASSQALSTSGGGTGELFF	TGTGCCAGCAGCCAAGCACTATCAACTAGCGGAGGGGGGACCGGGGAGCTGTTTTTT
many	TRBD2	TRBV9	TRBJ2-3	CASSVGLAGVVNTQYF	TGTGCCAGCAGCGTCGGGCTAGCGGGAGTAGTGAATACGCAGTATTTT
-	TRBD1	TRBV10-1	TRBJ2-3	CASSESGGADTQYF	TGCGCCAGCAGTGAGTCAGGGGGCGCAGATACGCAGTATTTT
many	-	TRBV12-3/TRBV12-4	TRBJ1-5	CASSSGRGGNRNQPQHF	TGTGCCAGCAGCAGTGGGCGCGGGGGGAATCGCAATCAGCCCCAGCATTTT
many	-	TRBV5-1	TRBJ1-2	CASKAGERFNYGYTF	TGCGCCAGCAAGGCAGGGGAAAGATTTAACTATGGCTACACCTTC
-	-	TRBV18	TRBJ1-5	CACSPRGNDQPQHF	TGTGCCTGCTCCCCACGGGGAAACGATCAGCCCCAGCATTTT
few	TRBD2	TRBV2	TRBJ2-5	CASSDSGEGLLGTQYF	TGTGCCAGCAGTGATAGCGGGGAGGGCCTTCTCGGGACCCAGTACTTC